The clone carrying this T cell receptor beta chain was counted only a few times. Germline CDR1 and CDR2: MNHNS and SASEGT. CDR3 length: 12 amino acids. V lost 7 bases and J 4 bases, leaving 10 bases between the germline ends. The data stem from a study of shared clonotypes between healthy human individuals. Clones were sequenced by immunoSEQ multiplex PCR, and TCRdb holds only the in-frame ones, with some missing. The data contain some 500,000 clones, approximately 71% of them singletons. This clonotype was obtained from a woman in her thirties or forties in good health. Some clones in this sample may be carry-over from other donors' samples. This rearrangement joins TRBV6-1 to TRBJ2-5; D possibly corresponds to TRBD2 (5 bases). Sequencing was done on a sample of PBMCs. The CDR3 DNA follows: TGTGCCAGCAAGGACTCTGGAGAGACCCAGTACTTC. Translating it yields CASKDSGETQYF.